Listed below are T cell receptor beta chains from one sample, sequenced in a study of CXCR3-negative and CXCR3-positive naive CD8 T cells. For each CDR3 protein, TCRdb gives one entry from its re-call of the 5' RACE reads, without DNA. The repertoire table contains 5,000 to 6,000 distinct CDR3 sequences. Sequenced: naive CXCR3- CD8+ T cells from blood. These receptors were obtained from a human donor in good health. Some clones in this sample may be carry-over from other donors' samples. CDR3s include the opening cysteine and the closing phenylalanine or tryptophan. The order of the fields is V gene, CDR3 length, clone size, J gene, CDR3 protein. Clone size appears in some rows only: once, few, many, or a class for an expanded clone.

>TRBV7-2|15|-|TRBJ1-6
CASISRDSVNSPLHF
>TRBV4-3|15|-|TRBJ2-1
CASSPSGRAKSEQFF
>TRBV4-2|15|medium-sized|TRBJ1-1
CASSHPGRANTEAFF
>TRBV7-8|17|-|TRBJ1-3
CASSLAGGGSPGNTIYF
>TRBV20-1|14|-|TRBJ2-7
CSARDGQVGYEQYF
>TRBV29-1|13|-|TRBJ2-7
CSAEDRASYEQYF
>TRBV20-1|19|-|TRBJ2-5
CSARDLTSSKPLSQETQYF
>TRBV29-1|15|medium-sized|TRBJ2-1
CSVDLDPGVYNEQFF
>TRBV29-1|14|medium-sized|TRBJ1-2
CSVRGEWTGGGYTF
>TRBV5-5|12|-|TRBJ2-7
CASNSRHYEQYF
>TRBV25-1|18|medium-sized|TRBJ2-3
CASSELGGRDYRTDTQYF
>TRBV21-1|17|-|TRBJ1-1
CAISKHYTGTGGTEAFF
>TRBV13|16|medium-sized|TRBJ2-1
CASSLGPASSYNEQFF
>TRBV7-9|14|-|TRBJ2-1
CASSFSGFGNEQFF
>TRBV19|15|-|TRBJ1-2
CASSGHSGRLYGYTF
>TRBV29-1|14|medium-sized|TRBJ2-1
CSVVGGPAGGEQFF
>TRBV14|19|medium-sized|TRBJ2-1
CASSQGPGVAGGAYNEQFF
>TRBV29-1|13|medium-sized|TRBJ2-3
CSVEREWGDTQYF
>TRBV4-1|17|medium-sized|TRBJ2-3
CASSQDGPTRLTDTQYF
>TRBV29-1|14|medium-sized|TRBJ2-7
CSVVLSNRPYEQYF
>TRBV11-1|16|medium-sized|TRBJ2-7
CASSTPGGGSVFEQYF
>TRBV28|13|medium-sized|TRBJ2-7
CASEGLYHYEQYF
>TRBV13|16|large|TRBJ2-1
CASSNREREFYNEQFF